A selection of T cell receptor beta chains follows, all from one sample in a study of cytomegalovirus exposure and HLA in healthy donors. Only in-frame clones appear in the TCRdb table, and some are missing; sequencing was by immunoSEQ multiplex PCR. The data hold approximately 92,000 clones, with over 70% observed a single time. The specimen was PBMCs. These receptors all stem from a girl aged 2 to 9 in good health and CMV-seropositive. The CDR3 runs from the conserved cysteine through the conserved F or W. Fields, in order: V gene, CDR3 protein.

v_call: TRBV30
cdr3_aa: CAWGQGTGELFF

v_call: TRBV6-5
cdr3_aa: CASKQGINYGYTF

v_call: TRBV11-2
cdr3_aa: CASSLWLAGEAHEQYF

v_call: TRBV5-4
cdr3_aa: CASRDGQGVRYSPLHF

v_call: TRBV5-1
cdr3_aa: CASSLGPGANQPQHF

v_call: TRBV10-1
cdr3_aa: CASGRDLSNTGELFF

v_call: TRBV2
cdr3_aa: CASSPQTGLAQQYF

v_call: TRBV6-5
cdr3_aa: CASSPTTGNEKLFF

v_call: TRBV4-2
cdr3_aa: CASSQVGVAGGYNEQFF

v_call: TRBV4-2
cdr3_aa: CASRGRILAGGRWYNEQFF

v_call: TRBV14
cdr3_aa: CASSQGAWDYGYTF

v_call: TRBV7-9
cdr3_aa: CASSSLASYEAFF

v_call: TRBV27
cdr3_aa: CASSLFTGQGREKLFF

v_call: TRBV28
cdr3_aa: CASSEGLRLFYEQYF

v_call: TRBV7-6
cdr3_aa: CASSLESGDTYEQYF

v_call: TRBV27
cdr3_aa: CASSFLTGDTEAFF

v_call: TRBV1
cdr3_aa: CTSSHPLMTSAYNEQFF

v_call: TRBV2
cdr3_aa: CASRIQGNTEAFF

v_call: TRBV7-7
cdr3_aa: CASSRLGDRDHEQFF

v_call: TRBV6-6
cdr3_aa: CASSADWFQYF

v_call: TRBV6-1
cdr3_aa: CASSREAFF

v_call: TRBV6-6
cdr3_aa: CASRRPGQQWQFF

v_call: TRBV15
cdr3_aa: CATSRGPRAGGVLENIQYF